Each of the 5 T cell receptor beta chains below was sequenced from the same sample in a study of identical twins. Using its own MiXCR run on the 5' RACE reads, TCRdb lists one record per CDR3 protein. The data contain about 1.7 million distinct CDR3 sequences, less than 40% of them singletons. Sequenced material: cord blood. These receptors came from a newborn girl in good health.

The gene calls are TRBV20-1 and TRBJ1-6; the D gene is possibly TRBD1 (5 bases). The CDR3 totals 14 residues. Trimming removed 3 bases at V and 14 bases at J, with 20 bases between. Germline-derived CDR1 and CDR2 are DFQATT and SNEGSKA (reference sequence). CDR3 region: CSASAPTEGLTLHF. The CDR3 DNA follows: TGCAGTGCTAGTGCCCCTACGGAGGGGCTCACCCTCCACTTT.

In its sample, this clonotype was seen a few times. The chain couples TRBV6-5 to TRBJ1-2; no reliable D call. CDR1 and CDR2 from the germline V gene are MNHEY and SVGAGI. This CDR3 is 13 amino acids long. The ends were cut back, 0 bases at V and 13 bases at J, with 15 bases in the middle. The CDR3 here is CASSYSENGRATF. The CDR3 DNA follows: TGTGCCAGCAGTTACTCAGAAAACGGGAGAGCCACCTTC.

The chain links TRBV5-6 to TRBJ2-2; D is ambiguous. The CDR3 sequence is 14 residues long. CDR1 and CDR2 from the germline V gene are SGHDT and YYEEEE. V lost 1 base to trimming and J lost 5 bases, with 9 bases between them. CDR3 residues: CASSLIRPTGELFF. The CDR3 DNA reads TGTGCCAGCAGCTTGATTCGGCCTACCGGGGAGCTGTTTTTT.

In this sample, this clonotype turned up many times. The V and J genes are TRBV5-1 and TRBJ1-2; D gene ambiguous. The V end lost 1 base, the J end lost 8 bases, and 15 bases lay between the germline ends. Germline V CDR1 and CDR2: SGHRS, YFSETQ. This CDR3 has 14 amino acids. The CDR3 region has the DNA TGCGCCAGCAGCTTGTCTCCAGTTGATGGGGGCTACACCTTC. Protein: CASSLSPVDGGYTF.

This clonotype was detected a few times. This sequence joins TRBV12-5 and TRBJ2-1, with TRBD2 matching 10 bases. V was clipped by 6 bases and J by 5 bases; unmatched bases: 4. Looked up from germline, CDR1 is LGHNT and CDR2 is FRNRAP. There are 14 residues in the CDR3. The DNA of the CDR3 is TGTGCTAGTGGCAACGGACTAGCGGACAATGAGCAGTTCTTC. It is translated as CASGNGLADNEQFF.